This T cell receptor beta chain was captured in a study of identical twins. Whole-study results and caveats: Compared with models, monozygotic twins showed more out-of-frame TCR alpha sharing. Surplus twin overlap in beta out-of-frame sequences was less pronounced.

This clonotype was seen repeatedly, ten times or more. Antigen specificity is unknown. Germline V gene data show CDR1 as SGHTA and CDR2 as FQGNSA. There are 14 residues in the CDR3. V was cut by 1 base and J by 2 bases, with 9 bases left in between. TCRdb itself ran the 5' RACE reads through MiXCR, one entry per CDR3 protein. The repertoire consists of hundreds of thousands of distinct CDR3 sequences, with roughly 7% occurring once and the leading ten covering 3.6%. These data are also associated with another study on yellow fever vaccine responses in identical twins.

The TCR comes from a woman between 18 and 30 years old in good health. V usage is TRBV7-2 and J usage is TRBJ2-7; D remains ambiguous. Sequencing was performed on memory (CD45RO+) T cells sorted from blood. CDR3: CASSLDNGPYEQYV. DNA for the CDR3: TGTGCCAGCAGCTTAGATAACGGACCCTACGAGCAGTACGTC.